Included here is one T cell receptor (beta chain) sequence, with context. What it binds is unknown. Sample time point: sample taken at primary tumor resection. TCRdb fed the 5' RACE reads into MiXCR, producing one record per CDR3 protein. The repertoire consists of some 15,000 distinct CDR3 sequences, with under 6.5% occurring once and the leading ten covering 35% to 45%. The V end lost 8 bases, the J end lost 5 bases, and 10 bases lay between the germline ends. The CDR3 extends over 11 amino acids. Germline values: CDR1 MNHEY, CDR2 SVGAGI. The sample belongs to a study of spatial heterogeneity in lung cancer. Study summary: Sequencing consistently turned up more beta-chain sequences than alpha-chain sequences. Every unique TCR and UMI combination, on average, appeared more than ten times in raw reads. Whole-study findings and limits: The study found that expanded intratumoral alpha and beta TCR counts tracked tumor mutation counts.

The TCR comes from a male donor with early-stage non-small cell lung cancer. The source was lung tumor tissue, collected at surgery. The rearrangement uses TRBV6-5 and TRBJ2-7; D is unclear. CDR3 bases: TGTGCCAGCGGTCAGCGTCACGAGCAGTACTTC. This gives the protein CASGQRHEQYF.